The next 9 T cell receptor beta chains were all read from a single sample in a study of T cell repertoires in cytomegalovirus infection. Each CDR3 protein gets one entry after TCRdb re-called the reads with MiXCR. The sample lists 800,000 to 950,000 distinct CDR3 sequences; 30% to 35% were seen once. These receptors' targets are unknown. Specimen: cultured CD8+ T cells from PBMCs, collected from culture after CMV antigen stimulation. These receptors came from a human donor in good health (CMV status not recorded). Some clones in this sample may be carry-over from other donors' samples.

The table lists this clonotype with many counts. This rearrangement joins TRBV4-1 to TRBJ1-4; TRBD1 might be the D (5 bases). V gave up 2 bases and J gave up 1 base, with 14 bases separating them. CDR1 MGHRA and CDR2 YSYEKL come from the germline V gene. The CDR3 is made up of 17 amino acids. The CDR3 coding sequence is TGCGCCAGCAGCCAACGGGACGGTGGATTAACTAATGAAAAACTGTTTTTT. Its protein product is CASSQRDGGLTNEKLFF.

The rearrangement joins TRBV27 to TRBJ2-7; the D is unclear. From germline, CDR1 is MNHEY and CDR2 SMNVEV (reference sequence). The CDR3 has 15 residues. V gave up 2 bases and J gave up 3 bases, with 14 bases separating them. Here the CDR3 DNA reads TGTGCCAGCAGTTTAACGCCGTTAGGGTTCTACGAGCAGTACGTC. Protein: CASSLTPLGFYEQYV.

The CDR3 sequence is CASSQDRELNQPQHF. Written as DNA, the CDR3 is TGCGCCAGCAGCCAAGATCGGGAGCTTAATCAGCCCCAGCATTTT. The rearrangement joins TRBV4-1 to TRBJ1-5; D gene uncertain. The V gene's germline CDR1 is MGHRA and CDR2 YSYEKL. V dropped 0 bases and J dropped 4 bases, with 10 bases sitting between them. The CDR3 sequence is 15 residues long.

J is TRBJ2-3 and V is TRBV20-1; no definite D call. Germline CDR1 DFQATT, CDR2 SNEGSKA (reference sequence). Deletions cut 6 bases from V and 2 bases from J, with 9 bases between. The CDR3 covers 12 residues. The CDR3 DNA sequence: TGCAGTGCCCCGGACGACACAGATACGCAGTATTTT. As protein: CSAPDDTDTQYF.

This clonotype appeared many times. V gene TRBV19 combines with J gene TRBJ1-1; D may be TRBD1 (6 bases). This CDR3 has 14 residues. Trimming removed 1 base from V and 0 bases from J, with 6 bases in between. Germline CDR1 and CDR2: LNHDA and SQIVND (reference sequence). The CDR3 DNA is TGTGCCAGTAGTATAGGGGACATGAACACTGAAGCTTTCTTT. Translation: CASSIGDMNTEAFF.

Points on this clonotype: A read error may explain this, as a much larger clone is one base away. The chain employs TRBV5-1 and TRBJ2-3, with 8 nucleotides matching TRBD1. This CDR3 is 15 amino acids long. CDR1 is SGHRS, CDR2 YFSETQ, per germline. Trimming removed 6 bases from V and 4 bases from J; junction bases left unmatched: 10. The CDR3 here is CASNLGQGRSDTQYF. DNA for the CDR3: TGCGCCAGCAACCTTGGACAGGGAAGGTCAGATACGCAGTATTTT.

The J gene is TRBJ1-2, the V gene TRBV7-4, with D possibly TRBD1 on 5 matching bases. This CDR3 region has 17 residues. Per the germline V gene, CDR1 is SGHVT and CDR2 is SQSDAQ. V lost 4 bases and J lost 4, with 22 bases in between. CDR3 amino acids: CASSSYGPGHYGYGYTF. In nucleotides, the CDR3 is TGTGCCAGCAGCTCTTACGGGCCGGGGCACTATGGCTATGGCTACACCTTC.

The genes are TRBV5-6 and TRBJ2-3; 8 nucleotides align to TRBD2. Germline V lookup: CDR1 SGHDT, CDR2 YYEEEE. Trimming took 4 bases from V and 0 from J; bases not matched to a gene: 7. The length of the CDR3 is 16 residues. CDR3 bases: TGTGCCAGCAGCGTGGCGCGGGAGGCTAGCACAGATACGCAGTATTTT. It codes for CASSVAREASTDTQYF.

The CDR3 reads CSPKRALCEKLFF. CDR3 in DNA: TGCAGCCCTAAAAGAGCCCTTTGTGAAAAACTGTTTTTT. J is TRBJ1-4 and V is TRBV29-1; no reliable D call. The CDR3 is 13 amino acids. Trimming pared 8 bases from V and 7 bases from J, leaving 17 bases between. Looked up from germline, CDR1 is SQVTM and CDR2 is ANQGSEA.